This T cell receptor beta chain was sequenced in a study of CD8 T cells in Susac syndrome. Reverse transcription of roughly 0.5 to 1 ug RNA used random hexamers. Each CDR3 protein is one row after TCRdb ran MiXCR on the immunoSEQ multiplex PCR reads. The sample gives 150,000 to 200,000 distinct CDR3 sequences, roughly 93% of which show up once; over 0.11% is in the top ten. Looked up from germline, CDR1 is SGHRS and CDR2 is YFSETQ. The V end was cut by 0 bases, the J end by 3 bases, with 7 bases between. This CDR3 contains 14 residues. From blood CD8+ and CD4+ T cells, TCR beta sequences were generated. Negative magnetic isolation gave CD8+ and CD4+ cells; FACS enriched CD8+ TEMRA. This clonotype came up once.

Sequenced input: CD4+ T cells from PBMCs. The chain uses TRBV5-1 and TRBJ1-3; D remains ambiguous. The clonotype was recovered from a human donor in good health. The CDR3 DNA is TGCGCCAGCAGCTTGGAGGCTGGTGGAAACACCATATATTTT. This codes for CASSLEAGGNTIYF.